The present TCR beta chain was sequenced within a study of T cell responses to AZD1222 COVID-19 vaccine. Findings of the study overall: CD4 TCRs linked to vaccination spanned spike, dominating at 160-218 and 743-854.

Repertoires were generated with immunoSEQ multiplex PCR, while TCRdb's copy carries only in-frame clones and drops some. Of roughly 150,000 clones detected, about nine tenths appear once; the ten largest clones hold approximately 5.9%. A note on this clone: Its antigen remains unknown.

Germline CDR1 SGHNT, CDR2 YYREEE (reference sequence). Trimming removed 2 bases from V and 6 bases from J, with 9 bases in between. CDR3 size: 13 residues. This receptor was obtained from an adult who received the AZD1222 COVID-19 vaccine. V is TRBV5-4 and J is TRBJ2-1; possible D gene TRBD1, 6 bases. This specimen consisted of peripheral blood, obtained 28 days after the second AZD1222 dose. For the CDR3, the DNA is TGTGCCAGCAGCTTTGCAGGGGCCAATGAGCAGTTCTTC. Amino acids: CASSFAGANEQFF.